The 17 T cell receptor beta chains in this list originate from one sample, sequenced in a study of sequential checkpoint blockade in melanoma. Sequencing was performed with immunoSEQ multiplex PCR; in TCRdb, only in-frame clones are kept and a portion is missing. This sample has under 7,000 clones, with 25% to 30% found just once. Treatment in this sample: randomized to nivolumab then ipilimumab (arm A) or the reverse (arm B). Sample: tumor tissue (inferred from file names), taken from a patient given nivolumab and ipilimumab in sequence. All receptors derive from a human donor with melanoma.

The chain uses TRBV18 and TRBJ1-5; D may be TRBD1 (5 bases). Germline CDR1 is KGHSH and CDR2 is LQKENI. The ends were cut back, 3 bases at V and 7 bases at J, with 10 bases in the middle. This CDR3 contains 13 residues. The CDR3 DNA reads as TGTGCCAGCTCACCGACCCGGGACCAGCCCCAGCATTTT. It translates to CASSPTRDQPQHF.

This rearrangement joins TRBV15 to TRBJ2-1, with D possibly TRBD2 on 6 matching bases. CDR1 is LNHNV, CDR2 YYDKDF, per germline (reference sequence). The CDR3 has 15 residues. V lost 2 bases, J lost 3 bases, and 11 bases lay in between. The CDR3 DNA follows: TGTGCCACCAGCAGACCTAGCGACTTCTACAATGAGCAGTTCTTC. It translates to CATSRPSDFYNEQFF.

This rearrangement joins TRBV5-1 to TRBJ2-5; D possibly uses TRBD1 or TRBD2 (5 bases each). This CDR3 comprises 14 residues. Trimming stripped 3 bases from V and 0 bases from J, with 9 bases between. Germline lookup yields CDR1 SGHRS and CDR2 YFSETQ. CDR3 nucleotide sequence: TGCGCCAGCAGCTGGGACGGGTACCAAGAGACCCAGTACTTC. Its protein is CASSWDGYQETQYF.

This clone has a single count. The J gene is TRBJ1-1, the V gene TRBV5-1; D perhaps matches TRBD1 (5 bases). The length of the CDR3 is 15 residues. Germline CDR1 reads SGHRS; CDR2 reads YFSETQ. V lost 2 bases and J 5 bases, leaving 16 bases between the germline ends. The CDR3 reads CASSFFGVGETEAFF. The CDR3 region has the DNA TGCGCCAGCAGCTTTTTCGGGGTGGGGGAAACTGAAGCTTTCTTT. Combining the CDR3 with reference TRBV5-1 and TRBJ1-1 gives the whole variable domain KAGVTQTPRYLIKTRGQQVTLSCSPISGHRSVSWYQQTPGQGLQFLFEYFSETQRNKGNFPGRFSGRQFSNSRSEMNVSTLELGDSALYLCASSFFGVGETEAFFGQGTRLTVV.

Only a few counts were recorded for this clone. The J gene is TRBJ1-5, the V gene TRBV6-8; TRBD1 might be the D (5 bases). The V gene lost 0 bases and the J gene lost 3 bases, with 15 bases spanning the gap. Per the germline V gene, CDR1 is MNHGY and CDR2 is SAAAGT. This CDR3 has 17 amino acids. CDR3 nucleotide sequence: TGTGCCAGCAGTTACTCGCAGGGCCCCGAGACCAATCAGCCCCAGCATTTT. As protein: CASSYSQGPETNQPQHF.

This clone was found a few times. V usage is TRBV11-3 and J usage is TRBJ2-4; 12 nucleotides agree with TRBD2. Trimming removed 4 bases from V and 0 bases from J; junction bases left unmatched: 7. This CDR3 has 18 amino acids. The germline CDR1 and CDR2 sequences are SGHNT and YENEEA. CDR3 residues: CASSSGTSGRLAKNIQYF. The DNA for the CDR3 is TGTGCCAGCAGCTCGGGGACTAGCGGGCGCCTAGCCAAAAACATTCAGTACTTC.

At least ten counts were recorded for this clone. The chain joins TRBV10-3 to TRBJ2-2; D might be TRBD1 (5 bases). The CDR3 runs 16 residues. CDR1 is ENHRY and CDR2 is SYGVKD in the germline V gene. The V gene lost 1 base and the J gene lost 6 bases, with 15 bases spanning the gap. In DNA, the CDR3 is TGTGCCATCAGTGAGTGGTCGGCAGGGTCTGCCGGGGAGCTGTTTTTT. This encodes CAISEWSAGSAGELFF.

This clone was found many times. This rearrangement joins TRBV6-8 to TRBJ2-7; D remains unclear. The CDR3 spans 15 residues. V lost 6 bases, J lost 0 bases, and 15 bases lay in between. The V gene's germline CDR1 is MNHGY and CDR2 SAAAGT. The CDR3 loop reads CASRKLVSLSYEQYF. DNA of the CDR3: TGTGCCAGCAGAAAGCTTGTCAGCCTCTCCTACGAGCAGTACTTC.

The chain recombines TRBV5-1 with TRBJ1-1; 10 bases align to TRBD1. V lost 4 bases to trimming and J lost 4 bases; unmatched junction nucleotides: 4. This CDR3 has 14 residues. Germline CDR1 and CDR2: SGHRS and YFSETQ. The CDR3 nucleotides are TGCGCCAGCAGCACCGGACAGGGGGGCACTGAAGCTTTCTTT. Translating gives CASSTGQGGTEAFF.

This clone is medium-sized by share. This chain connects TRBV11-3 to TRBJ2-1; weak D call: TRBD2 (6 bases). The CDR3 contains 15 residues. Per the germline V gene, CDR1 is SGHNT and CDR2 is YENEEA. With 3 bases removed from V and 3 bases from J, the gap between germline ends came to 12 bases. The CDR3 is CASSLGLAYYNEQFF. The DNA of the CDR3 is TGTGCCAGCAGCTTGGGTCTAGCGTACTACAATGAGCAGTTCTTC.

The sample holds a few counts of this clone. The V and J genes are TRBV6-8 and TRBJ2-1, with 8 bases fitting TRBD2. V was pared by 7 bases and J by 4 bases, with 9 bases of the junction left unmatched. CDR3 length: 15 amino acids. Germline CDR1 is MNHGY and CDR2 is SAAAGT. The CDR3 region is CASTDRLAPYNEQFF. Here the CDR3 DNA reads TGTGCCAGCACCGACCGACTAGCGCCTTACAATGAGCAGTTCTTC.

This clone turned up a few times. The chain has TRBV28 and TRBJ1-1; no reliable D call. In germline, CDR1 is MDHEN, CDR2 SYDVKM. V was pared by 3 bases and J by 1 base, with 6 bases between. The CDR3 length is 13 residues. CDR3 in amino acids: CASSLRANTEAFF. In DNA form, the CDR3 reads TGTGCCAGCAGTTTGAGAGCGAACACTGAAGCTTTCTTT.

Only one count was recorded for this clone. The rearrangement joins TRBV29-1 to TRBJ1-2; TRBD1 might be the D (5 bases). Deletions cut 1 base from V and 8 bases from J, with 14 bases between. The CDR3 loop spans 13 amino acids. Germline CDR1 and CDR2: SQVTM and ANQGSEA. The CDR3 sequence: CSVEVSGRHGYTF. Here the CDR3 DNA reads TGCAGCGTTGAAGTATCGGGGCGGCACGGCTACACCTTC.

CDR3 bases: TGTGCCAGCAGTTTAACGGACCCGAACACTGAAGCTTTCTTT. It specifies CASSLTDPNTEAFF. The V and J genes are TRBV28 and TRBJ1-1, with D uncertain. The germline V gene encodes CDR1 MDHEN and CDR2 SYDVKM. The CDR3 extends over 14 amino acids. The V end was cut by 2 bases, the J end by 1 base, with 8 bases between.

This clone has a count of ten or more. CDR3 bases: TGTGCCAGCAGCTTGTACGGCGGGAAAGCAGATACGCAGTATTTT. Translating it yields CASSLYGGKADTQYF. The chain links TRBV11-3 to TRBJ2-3, with D possibly TRBD2 on 6 matching bases. The germline V and J ends were trimmed by 3 bases and 4 bases, with 14 bases remaining between them. The CDR3 is 15 amino acids. Looked up from germline, CDR1 is SGHNT and CDR2 is YENEEA.

This chain joins TRBV19 and TRBJ2-2; 11 nucleotides align to TRBD2. J lost 4 bases, V lost 5 bases, and 12 bases had no gene match. The CDR3 has 18 residues. The germline CDR1 and CDR2 sequences are LNHDA and SQIVND (reference sequence). The CDR3 nucleotides read TGTGCCAGTAGTCGGCTCCAAGGACTAGCGGGTAGCACCGGGGAGCTGTTTTTT. This sequence encodes CASSRLQGLAGSTGELFF.

Only a few counts were recorded for this clone. V and J are TRBV28 and TRBJ2-7; 8 nucleotides agree with TRBD1. The germline V gene has CDR1 MDHEN and CDR2 SYDVKM. J gave up 4 bases and V 8 bases, and 7 bases lay outside the gene matches. This CDR3 is built from 13 residues. The CDR3 loop reads CASAGTGVYEQYF. The DNA for the CDR3 is TGTGCCAGCGCCGGGACAGGAGTGTACGAGCAGTACTTC.